This T cell receptor beta chain derives from a study of cytomegalovirus exposure and HLA in healthy donors. As for the study in general: Earlier results showed 117 million unique TCR beta sequences derived from some 180 million T cells.

This clone was counted once. Germline V CDR1 and CDR2: SNHLY, FYNNEI. Unmatched junction bases numbered 12, after V lost 4 bases and J lost 3 bases. This CDR3 region has 17 residues. Amplification used 60 Vbeta primers and 13 Jbeta primers. TCRdb's table, derived via immunoSEQ multiplex PCR, lists solely in-frame clones and lacks some. Of under 150,000 clones in the sample, around three quarters were seen once. Sequenced input: PBMCs. This rearrangement joins TRBV2 to TRBJ2-3; TRBD2 agrees at 8 bases. The TCR originated in a man in his forties in good health and CMV-seronegative. This CDR3 is CASSGLAGFIGTDTQYF. The DNA of the CDR3 is TGTGCCAGCAGTGGTCTAGCGGGTTTTATAGGGACAGATACGCAGTATTTT.